This T cell receptor (beta chain) was recovered during a study of blood T cells in healthy people across ages. A second PCR, run for roughly 6 to 11 cycles, used a sample-barcoded 5' primer plus a J-beta primer mix. TCRdb ran MiXCR on the 5' RACE reads and lists one entry per CDR3 protein. Of around 1,000,000 distinct CDR3 sequences in the sample, roughly 24% were seen once. Germline V gives CDR1 ENHRY, CDR2 SYGVKD. The CDR3 runs to 14 residues. The same data also went into a second study, on T cells of mothers and their children.

The chain carries TRBV10-3 and TRBJ2-1; the match to TRBD1 covers 8 bases. The J call may be incorrect, as the DNA end agrees better with TRBJ2-7. The clonotype was recovered from a girl aged 2 to 10 in good health. Source material: blood. The CDR3 DNA sequence: TGTGCCATCAGCGATGCTAGACAGGGGCCAGAGCAGTACTTC. It yields the protein CAISDARQGPEQYF.